This TCR beta chain was found in a study of T cells after yellow fever vaccination. Whole-study context: With SMART-Seq v4 Ultra Low Input, the fractions containing low cell numbers were prepared. Whole-study results and caveats: Researchers report a weaker secondary response that nonetheless peaked faster, day 5 versus 15. A minor fraction of clonotypes spanned both CD4 and CD8 compartments.

With respect to this clonotype: Its antigen remains unknown.

By 5'RACE template switching, TCR cDNA was produced, with a universal primer site and UMIs added in the process. TCRdb fed the 5' RACE reads into MiXCR, producing one record per CDR3 protein. The sample shows some 500,000 distinct CDR3 sequences, roughly 14% of them seen only once. The sequence was collected from a man aged 25-45 years who received the YFV17D yellow fever vaccine. The sample was PBMCs, taken on the day of the yellow fever booster vaccination.

The CDR3 coding sequence is TGTGCTAGTGGTTTGGATCCCGGGACAGGGACAGATGGCTACACCTTC. Amino acids: CASGLDPGTGTDGYTF. The V and J genes are TRBV12-5 and TRBJ1-2; 9 nucleotides agree with TRBD1. The CDR3 consists of 16 residues. The trim removed 1 base at V and 6 bases at J, leaving 9 bases unmatched. From germline, CDR1 is LGHNT and CDR2 FRNRAP.